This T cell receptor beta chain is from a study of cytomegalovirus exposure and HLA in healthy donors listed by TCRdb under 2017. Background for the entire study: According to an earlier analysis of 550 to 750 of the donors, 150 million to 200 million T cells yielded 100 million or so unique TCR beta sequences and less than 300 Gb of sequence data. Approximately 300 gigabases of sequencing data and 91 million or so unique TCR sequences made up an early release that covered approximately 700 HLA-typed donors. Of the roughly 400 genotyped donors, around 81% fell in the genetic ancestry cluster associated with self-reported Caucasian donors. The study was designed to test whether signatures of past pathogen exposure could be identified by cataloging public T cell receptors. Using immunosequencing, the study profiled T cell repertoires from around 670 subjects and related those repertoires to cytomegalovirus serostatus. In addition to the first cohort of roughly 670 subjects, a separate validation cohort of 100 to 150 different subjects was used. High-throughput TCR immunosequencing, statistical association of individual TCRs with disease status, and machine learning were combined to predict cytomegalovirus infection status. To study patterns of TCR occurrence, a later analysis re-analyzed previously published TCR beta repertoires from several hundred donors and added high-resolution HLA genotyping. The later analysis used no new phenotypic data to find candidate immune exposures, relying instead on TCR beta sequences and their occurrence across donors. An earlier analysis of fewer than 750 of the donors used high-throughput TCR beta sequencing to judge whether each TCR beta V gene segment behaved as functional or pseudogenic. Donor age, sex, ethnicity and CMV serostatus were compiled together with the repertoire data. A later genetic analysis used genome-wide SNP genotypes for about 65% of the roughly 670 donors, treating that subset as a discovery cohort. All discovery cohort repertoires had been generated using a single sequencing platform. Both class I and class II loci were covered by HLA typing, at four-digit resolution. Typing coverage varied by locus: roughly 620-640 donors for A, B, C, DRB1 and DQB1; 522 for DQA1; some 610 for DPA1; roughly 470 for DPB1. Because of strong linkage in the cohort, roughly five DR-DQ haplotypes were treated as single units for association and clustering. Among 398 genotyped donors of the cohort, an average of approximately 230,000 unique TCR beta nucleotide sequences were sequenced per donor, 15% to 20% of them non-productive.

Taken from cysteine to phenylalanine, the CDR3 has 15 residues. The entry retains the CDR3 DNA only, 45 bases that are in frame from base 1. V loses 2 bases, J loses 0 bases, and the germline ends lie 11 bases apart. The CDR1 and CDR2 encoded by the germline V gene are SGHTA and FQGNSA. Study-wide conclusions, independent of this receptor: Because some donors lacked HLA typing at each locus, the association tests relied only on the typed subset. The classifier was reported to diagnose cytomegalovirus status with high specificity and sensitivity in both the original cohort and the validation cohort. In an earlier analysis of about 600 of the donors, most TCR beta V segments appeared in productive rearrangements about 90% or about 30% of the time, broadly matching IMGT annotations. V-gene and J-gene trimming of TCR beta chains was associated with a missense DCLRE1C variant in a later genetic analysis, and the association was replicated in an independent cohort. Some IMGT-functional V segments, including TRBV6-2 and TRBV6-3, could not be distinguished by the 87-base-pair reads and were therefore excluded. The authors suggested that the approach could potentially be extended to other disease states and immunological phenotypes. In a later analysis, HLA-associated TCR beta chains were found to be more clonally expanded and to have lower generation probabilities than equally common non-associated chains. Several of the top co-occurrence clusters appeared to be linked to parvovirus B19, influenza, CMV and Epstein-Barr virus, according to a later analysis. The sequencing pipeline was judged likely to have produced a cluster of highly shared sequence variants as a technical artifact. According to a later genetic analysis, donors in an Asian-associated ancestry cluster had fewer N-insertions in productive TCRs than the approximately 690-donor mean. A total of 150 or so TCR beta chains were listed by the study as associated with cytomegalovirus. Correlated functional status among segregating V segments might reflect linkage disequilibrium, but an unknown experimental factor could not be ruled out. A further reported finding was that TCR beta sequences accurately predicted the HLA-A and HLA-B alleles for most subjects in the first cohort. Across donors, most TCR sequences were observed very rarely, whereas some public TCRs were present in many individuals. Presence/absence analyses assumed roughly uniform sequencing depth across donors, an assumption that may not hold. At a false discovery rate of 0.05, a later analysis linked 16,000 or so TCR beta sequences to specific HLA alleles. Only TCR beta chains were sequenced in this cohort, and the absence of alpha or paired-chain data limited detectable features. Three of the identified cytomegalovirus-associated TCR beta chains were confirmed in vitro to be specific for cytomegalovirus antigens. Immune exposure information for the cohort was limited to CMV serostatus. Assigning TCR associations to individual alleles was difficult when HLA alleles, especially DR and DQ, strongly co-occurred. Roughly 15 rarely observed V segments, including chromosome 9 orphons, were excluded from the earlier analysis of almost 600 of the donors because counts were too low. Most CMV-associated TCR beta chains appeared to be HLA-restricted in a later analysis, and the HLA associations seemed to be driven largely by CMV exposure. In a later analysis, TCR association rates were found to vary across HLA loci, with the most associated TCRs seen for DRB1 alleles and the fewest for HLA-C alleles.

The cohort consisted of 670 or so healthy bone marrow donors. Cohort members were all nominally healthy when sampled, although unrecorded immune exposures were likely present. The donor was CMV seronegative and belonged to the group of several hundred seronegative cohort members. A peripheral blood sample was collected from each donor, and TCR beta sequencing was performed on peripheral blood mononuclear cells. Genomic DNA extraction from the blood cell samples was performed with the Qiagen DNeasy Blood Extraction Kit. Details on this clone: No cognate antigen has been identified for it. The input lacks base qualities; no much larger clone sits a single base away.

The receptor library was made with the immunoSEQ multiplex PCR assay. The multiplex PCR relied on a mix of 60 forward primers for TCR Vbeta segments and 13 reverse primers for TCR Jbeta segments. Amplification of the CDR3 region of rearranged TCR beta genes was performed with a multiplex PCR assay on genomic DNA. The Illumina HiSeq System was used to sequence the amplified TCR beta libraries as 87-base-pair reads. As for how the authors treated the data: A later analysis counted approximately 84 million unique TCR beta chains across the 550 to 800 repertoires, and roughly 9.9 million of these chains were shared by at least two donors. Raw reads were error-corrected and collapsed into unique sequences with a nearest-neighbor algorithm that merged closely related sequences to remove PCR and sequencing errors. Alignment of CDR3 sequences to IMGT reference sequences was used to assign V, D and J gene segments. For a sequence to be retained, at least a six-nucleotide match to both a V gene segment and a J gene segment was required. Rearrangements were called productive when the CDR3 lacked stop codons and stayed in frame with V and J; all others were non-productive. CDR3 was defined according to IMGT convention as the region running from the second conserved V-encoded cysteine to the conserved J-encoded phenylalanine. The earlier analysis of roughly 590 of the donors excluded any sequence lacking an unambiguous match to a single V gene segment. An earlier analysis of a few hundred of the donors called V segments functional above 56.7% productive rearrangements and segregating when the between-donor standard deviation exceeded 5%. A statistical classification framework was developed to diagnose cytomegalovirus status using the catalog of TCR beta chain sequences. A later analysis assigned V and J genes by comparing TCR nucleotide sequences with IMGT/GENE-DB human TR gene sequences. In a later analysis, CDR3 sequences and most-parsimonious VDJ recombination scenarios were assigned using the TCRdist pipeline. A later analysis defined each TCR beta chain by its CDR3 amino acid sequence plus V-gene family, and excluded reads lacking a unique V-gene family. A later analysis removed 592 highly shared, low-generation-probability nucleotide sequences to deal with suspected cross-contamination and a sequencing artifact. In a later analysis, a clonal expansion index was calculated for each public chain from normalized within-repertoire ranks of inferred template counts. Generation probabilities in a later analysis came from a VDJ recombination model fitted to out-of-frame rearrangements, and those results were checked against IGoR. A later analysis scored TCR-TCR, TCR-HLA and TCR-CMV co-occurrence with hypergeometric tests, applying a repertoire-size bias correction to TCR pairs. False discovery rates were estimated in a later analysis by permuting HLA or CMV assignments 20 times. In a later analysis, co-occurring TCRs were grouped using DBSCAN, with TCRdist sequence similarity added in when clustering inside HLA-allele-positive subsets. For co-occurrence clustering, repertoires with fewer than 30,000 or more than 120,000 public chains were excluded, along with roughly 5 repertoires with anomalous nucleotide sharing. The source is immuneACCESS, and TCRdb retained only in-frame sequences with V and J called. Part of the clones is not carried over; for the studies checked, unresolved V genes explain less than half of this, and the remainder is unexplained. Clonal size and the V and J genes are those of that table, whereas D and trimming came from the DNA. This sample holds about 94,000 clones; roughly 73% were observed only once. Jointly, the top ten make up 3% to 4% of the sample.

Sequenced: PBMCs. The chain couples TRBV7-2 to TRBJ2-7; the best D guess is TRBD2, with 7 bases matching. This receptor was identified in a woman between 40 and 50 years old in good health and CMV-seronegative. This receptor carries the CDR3 CASSLYGGASYEQYF. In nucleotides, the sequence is TGTGCCAGCAGCTTATATGGGGGGGCCTCCTACGAGCAGTACTTC.